This entry lists 19 T cell receptor beta chains sequenced from one sample in a study of blood T cell repertoires in COVID-19. The repertoire was sequenced with immunoSEQ multiplex PCR; TCRdb's copy has only in-frame clones and lacks some. The profile covers some 130,000 clones, with around 80% appearing a single time and approximately 3.6% taken by the ten largest. Sequences were obtained from peripheral blood. These receptors came from a man aged 55 to 70 with acute or convalescent COVID-19.

The chain joins TRBV7-6 to TRBJ2-2; weak D call: TRBD2 (6 bases). Trimming took off 5 bases at V and 0 bases at J, with 13 bases between the two ends. CDR1 is SGHVS and CDR2 is FNYEAQ in the germline V gene. This CDR3 region has 16 residues. CDR3 region: CASSLRSGANTGELFF. The CDR3 DNA reads as TGTGCCAGCAGCCTGAGGTCGGGGGCGAACACCGGGGAGCTGTTTTTT.

This clone was seen just once. V gene TRBV7-2 combines with J gene TRBJ2-1, with 8 bases matching TRBD2. The CDR3 sequence is 14 residues long. The germline CDR1 and CDR2 sequences are SGHTA and FQGNSA. V trimming: 5 bases; J trimming: 7 bases; junction bases outside the gene matches: 7. This chain's CDR3 is CASSPWTSLNEQFF. CDR3 nucleotide sequence: TGTGCCAGCAGCCCTTGGACTAGCTTAAATGAGCAGTTCTTC.

The chain uses TRBV4-3 and TRBJ2-3, with a tentative D call TRBD1 (6 bases). The CDR3 loop spans 13 amino acids. Germline assignment: CDR1 LGHNA and CDR2 YSLEER. The V and J ends lost 6 bases and 3 bases respectively, with 10 bases between them. The chain's CDR3 is CASSLTGTDTQYF. The CDR3 DNA reads TGCGCCAGCAGTTTAACAGGGACAGATACGCAGTATTTT.

In its sample, this clone was seen once. This chain uses TRBV4-3 with TRBJ1-5; D is unclear. This CDR3 is 16 amino acids long. Germline loops: CDR1 LGHNA, CDR2 YSLEER. Trimming stripped 2 bases from V and 2 bases from J, with 13 bases between. DNA for the CDR3: TGCGCCAGCAGCCAATCCGACGGCGGGGGCAATCAGCCCCAGCATTTT. It encodes CASSQSDGGGNQPQHF.

The rearrangement joins TRBV27 to TRBJ1-1, with TRBD1 as a possible D gene (6 bases). The CDR3 is made up of 16 amino acids. V shed 4 bases and J shed 0 bases, with 15 bases lying between them. CDR1 and CDR2 (germline): MNHEY, SMNVEV (reference sequence). The CDR3 coding sequence is TGTGCCAGCAGTTCAACAGGGACCAAGATGAACACTGAAGCTTTCTTT. It specifies CASSSTGTKMNTEAFF.

The chain couples TRBV4-2 to TRBJ2-2; D unclear. Trimming took 0 bases from V and 3 from J, leaving 8 bases between them. This CDR3 is built from 15 residues. Germline V lookup: CDR1 LGHNA, CDR2 YNFKEQ. In nucleotides, the CDR3 is TGTGCCAGCAGCCAAGAGGCGGCGTACACCGGGGAGCTGTTTTTT. Its translation is CASSQEAAYTGELFF.

This rearrangement joins TRBV20-1 to TRBJ2-7, with TRBD2 matching 7 bases. The trim removed 3 bases at V and 0 bases at J, leaving 5 bases unmatched. Germline values: CDR1 DFQATT, CDR2 SNEGSKA (reference sequence). CDR3 length: 14 residues. The CDR3 DNA follows: TGCAGTGCTAGTAAGGGGACTATCTCCTACGAGCAGTACTTC. Its protein product is CSASKGTISYEQYF.

The CDR3 DNA reads TGTGCCAGTATGCAGACAGGGGCGGGCACAGATACGCAGTATTTT. Encoded protein: CASMQTGAGTDTQYF. V and J are TRBV19 and TRBJ2-3; 8 bases align to TRBD1. The V gene's germline CDR1 is LNHDA and CDR2 SQIVND (reference sequence). Trimming at V came to 7 bases and at J to 1 base, leaving 7 bases not matched to a gene. This CDR3 has 15 residues.

The chain employs TRBV30 and TRBJ2-2; tentative D call: TRBD2 (5 bases). The CDR3 consists of 15 residues. The V gene lost 2 bases and the J gene lost 4 bases, with 14 bases spanning the gap. From germline, CDR1 is GTSNPN and CDR2 SVGIG (reference sequence). The CDR3 DNA follows: TGTGCCTGGAGTCGGGGAACTACTCGCACCGGGGAGCTGTTTTTT. It translates to CAWSRGTTRTGELFF.

This clone showed up just once. The rearrangement links TRBV19 to TRBJ2-7; TRBD2 agrees at 9 bases. The ends lost 6 bases at V and 0 bases at J; junction bases unmatched: 12. Germline V CDR1 and CDR2: LNHDA, SQIVND (reference sequence). The CDR3 has 17 residues. CDR3 loop: CASRRSGGLADSYEQYF. The CDR3 bases are TGTGCCAGTAGGAGGAGCGGGGGACTAGCCGACTCCTACGAGCAGTACTTC. Variable domain in full (rest from reference TRBV19 and TRBJ2-7): DGGITQSPKYLFRKEGQNVTLSCEQNLNHDAMYWYRQDPGQGLRLIYYSQIVNDFQKGDIAEGYSVSREKKESFPLTVTSAQKNPTAFYLCASRRSGGLADSYEQYFGPGTRLTVT.

The chain uses TRBV28 and TRBJ2-6; possibly TRBD2 for D (6 bases). The CDR3 has 18 residues. The V gene lost 1 base and the J gene lost 4 bases, with 17 bases spanning the gap. The germline gives CDR1 MDHEN, CDR2 SYDVKM. CDR3 in amino acids: CASSLSGLGGTGANVLTF. Written as DNA, the CDR3 is TGTGCCAGCAGTTTATCCGGGCTTGGGGGGACCGGGGCCAACGTCCTGACTTTC.

This clone was counted only a few times. The genes are TRBV7-9 and TRBJ2-3; TRBD2 is a possible D gene (5 bases). Per germline, CDR1 SEHNR and CDR2 FQNEAQ (reference sequence). Trimming stripped 3 bases from V and 6 bases from J, with 10 bases between. This CDR3 has 13 residues. CDR3 protein: CASSFAGVDTQYF. The CDR3 DNA reads as TGTGCCAGCAGCTTCGCCGGGGTGGATACGCAGTATTTT.

This sequence joins TRBV24-1 and TRBJ2-2; 9 bases align to TRBD1. CDR3 length: 16 amino acids. CDR1 KGHDR and CDR2 SFDVKD come from the germline V gene. V shed 3 bases, J shed 5 bases, and the junction held 6 bases outside the gene matches. For the CDR3, the DNA is TGTGCCACCAGTGATGAGGGACAGGGTAGAACCGGGGAGCTGTTTTTT. It yields the protein CATSDEGQGRTGELFF.

V is TRBV5-6 and J is TRBJ1-5, with D perhaps TRBD1 (5 bases). This CDR3 has 15 amino acids. Germline loops: CDR1 SGHDT, CDR2 YYEEEE. Trimming pared 2 bases from V and 2 bases from J, leaving 11 bases between. CDR3 region: CASSFWGGGNQPQHF. The DNA for the CDR3 is TGTGCCAGCAGCTTCTGGGGAGGGGGCAATCAGCCCCAGCATTTT.

This rearrangement joins TRBV7-8 to TRBJ2-3; 10 bases are a match to TRBD2. V shed 2 bases and J 5 bases; nucleotides not matched to a gene: 4. This CDR3 has 15 amino acids. Looked up from germline, CDR1 is SGHVS and CDR2 is FQNEAQ. The CDR3 protein is CASSLLAGGRDTQYF. The DNA of the CDR3 is TGTGCCAGCAGCTTATTAGCGGGAGGTAGAGATACGCAGTATTTT.

This clone was seen a few times. The rearrangement uses TRBV28 and TRBJ2-6, with unresolved D. The V gene lost 3 bases and the J gene lost 0 bases, with 12 bases spanning the gap. CDR3 length: 17 residues. CDR1 is MDHEN, CDR2 SYDVKM, per germline. CDR3 in amino acids: CASSLVSGSSGANVLTF. The CDR3 nucleotides read TGTGCCAGCAGTTTGGTTTCGGGTAGCTCTGGGGCCAACGTCCTGACTTTC.

The chain employs TRBV5-5 and TRBJ1-2, with 7 bases matching TRBD1. The V gene's germline CDR1 is SGHKS and CDR2 YYEKEE (reference sequence). The CDR3 consists of 16 residues. The V and J ends lost 0 bases and 1 base, in that order; junction bases with no gene match: 6. In DNA form, the CDR3 reads TGTGCCAGCAGCTTGGCCCGGACAGGAATTAACTATGGCTACACCTTC. Translated: CASSLARTGINYGYTF.

The V call is TRBV5-1, the J call TRBJ2-2, with 7 bases aligning to TRBD1. The CDR3 covers 15 residues. The V segment lost 0 bases and the J segment 3 bases; nucleotides outside the gene matches: 2. Germline V gene lookup returns CDR1 SGHRS and CDR2 YFSETQ. The CDR3 protein is CASSLDTGDTGELFF. The CDR3 nucleotides are TGCGCCAGCAGCTTGGATACAGGGGACACCGGGGAGCTGTTTTTT.

This chain links TRBV13 with TRBJ2-5, with 7 bases that match TRBD1. The trim removed 3 bases at V and 3 bases at J, leaving 4 bases unmatched. This CDR3 region has 14 residues. Per germline, CDR1 PRHDT and CDR2 FYEKMQ (reference sequence). The CDR3 here is CASSFGTGEETQYF. In nucleotides, the CDR3 is TGTGCCAGCAGCTTCGGCACAGGGGAAGAGACCCAGTACTTC.